This T cell receptor beta chain comes out of a study of human T cells and chemical hapten exposure. Study conclusions and caveats: Patch test score showed a positive correlation with PT1 expanded TCR counts.

This clonotype was observed many times. Its antigen is unidentified. Time point denoted: patch test 1, 2 weeks after DPC sensitization. Treatment here: therapeutic diphenylcyclopropenone sensitization with weekly scalp DPC. TCRdb reprocessed the RACE reads with MiXCR, giving one entry per CDR3 protein. The repertoire includes about 380,000 distinct CDR3 sequences, 4% to 5.5% of them detected once, and around 2% sits in the top ten. V was clipped by 3 bases and J by 2 bases; unmatched bases: 8. This CDR3 is 15 amino acids long. Germline-derived CDR1 and CDR2 are SGHRS and YFSETQ. The V and J genes are TRBV5-1 and TRBJ2-7; 7 bases are shared with TRBD1. The receptor's source is a woman aged 50 to 60 with alopecia areata. Some clones in this sample may be carry-over from other donors' samples. The sequencing here drew on whole blood, taken in connection with sensitization to the hapten diphenylcyclopropenone (DPC). This chain's CDR3 is CASSSRTGRTYEQYF. The CDR3 bases are TGCGCCAGCAGCTCTCGGACAGGTCGGACCTACGAGCAGTACTTC.